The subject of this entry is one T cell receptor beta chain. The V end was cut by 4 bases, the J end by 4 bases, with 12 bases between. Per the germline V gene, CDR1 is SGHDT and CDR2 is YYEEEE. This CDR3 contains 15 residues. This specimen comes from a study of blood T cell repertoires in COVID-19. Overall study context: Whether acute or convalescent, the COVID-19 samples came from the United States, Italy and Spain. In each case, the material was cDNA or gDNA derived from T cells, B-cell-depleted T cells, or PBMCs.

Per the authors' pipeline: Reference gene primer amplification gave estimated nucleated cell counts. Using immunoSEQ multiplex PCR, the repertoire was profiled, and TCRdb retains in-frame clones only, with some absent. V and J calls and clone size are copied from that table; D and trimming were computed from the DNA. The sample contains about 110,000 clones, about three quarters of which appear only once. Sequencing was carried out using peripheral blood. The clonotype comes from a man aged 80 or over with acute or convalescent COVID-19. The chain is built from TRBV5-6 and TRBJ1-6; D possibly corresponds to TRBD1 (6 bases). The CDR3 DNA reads TGTGCCAGCAGCAAGCCGGACAGTTATAATTCACCCCTCCACTTT. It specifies CASSKPDSYNSPLHF.